The clone carrying this TCR beta chain has a handful of counts. The data were taken from a study of blood T cell repertoires in COVID-19. In the study overall: Specimens from acute and convalescent COVID-19 originated in the United States, Italy and Spain. T cells, B-cell-depleted T cells, or PBMCs provided the cDNA or gDNA that served as material.

In the authors' workflow: Amplification from reference gene primers served as the basis for estimated nucleated cell counts. TCRdb's table, derived via immunoSEQ multiplex PCR, lists solely in-frame clones and lacks some. The V and J calls and the clone size are those of that table, but D and trimming were determined from the DNA. This sample carries roughly 54,000 clones, about nine tenths of them seen once, and the ten largest clones take about 7.3%. Germline values: CDR1 MDHEN, CDR2 SYDVKM. The junction had 12 bases not matched to a gene; V was cut back by 5 bases and J by 6 bases. The length of the CDR3 is 16 residues.

The rearrangement links TRBV28 to TRBJ1-1, with 10 nucleotides matching TRBD1. Material: peripheral blood. The receptor was derived from a woman aged 55-70 years with active or convalescent COVID-19. The CDR3 DNA sequence: TGTGCCAGCAGTAACTTGGGAGGGACAGGGGTCGCTGAAGCTTTCTTT. This encodes CASSNLGGTGVAEAFF. Based on the CDR3 plus reference TRBV28 and TRBJ1-1, the full variable domain is DVKVTQSSRYLVKRTGEKVFLECVQDMDHENMFWYRQDPGLGLRLIYFSYDVKMKEKGDIPEGYSVSREKKERFSLILESASTNQTSMYLCASSNLGGTGVAEAFFGQGTRLTVV.